This T cell receptor beta chain was observed in a study of blood T cell repertoires in COVID-19. Study-level background: T cells, B-cell-depleted T cells, or PBMCs supplied cDNA or gDNA.

This clone was found a few times. Data came from immunoSEQ multiplex PCR; TCRdb stores just in-frame clones and leaves some out. The top ten clones hold 3.9% of a sample with about 320,000 clones, 85% to 95% of them seen once. The sequence was obtained from a woman aged 30 to 39 who had been exposed to COVID-19. The sample consisted of PBMCs or T cells enriched from blood (not recorded which).

The CDR3 loop reads CASSEDRSSYEQYF. In nucleotides, the CDR3 is TGTGCCAGCTCTGAGGACAGGAGCTCCTACGAGCAGTACTTC. The gene calls are TRBV18 and TRBJ2-7; 7 positions agree with TRBD1. The CDR3 runs 14 residues. In germline, CDR1 is KGHSH, CDR2 LQKENI. J gave up 0 bases and V 6 bases, and 5 bases lay outside the gene matches.